The TCR beta chain under discussion was sequenced for a study of T cells in women clearing cervical HPV infection. TCRdb keeps only in-frame clones here, not all; method: immunoSEQ multiplex PCR. The data include 25,000 to 35,000 clones; the top ten clones carry around 9.2%. Comment on this clone: Its matching antigen is unknown. The read ends 3 residues early relative to the CDR3; the germline J gene fills the gap. Distinct nucleotide sequences in the sample also encode this CDR3.

V lost 5 bases and J 2 bases, leaving 15 bases between the germline ends. The CDR3 extends over 15 amino acids. Germline CDR1 and CDR2: SGHTA and FQGNSA. Study-level findings and limits: CIN3+ cases had significantly higher TCR richness than controls; evenness did not differ. T-cell numbers per sample were unknown and may explain richness differences.

V gene TRBV7-2 combines with J gene TRBJ1-2; D is possibly TRBD1 (5 bases). The receptor's source is a woman aged 18-69 years with a cervical HPV16 infection that either progressed to CIN3+ or cleared (not recorded which). The specimen sequenced was blood buffy coat. Partial CDR3 DNA: TGTGCCAGCAGCCGGCCGGCAGGGCTCAACTATGGC. This gives the protein CASSRPAGLNYG. The whole CDR3 sequence is CASSRPAGLNYGYTF.